The 19 T cell receptor beta chains given below trace back to one sample, sequenced in a study of blood T cell repertoires in COVID-19. Profiling relied on immunoSEQ multiplex PCR, and the TCRdb table lists in-frame clones only, not all of them. This sample has 73,000 or so clones; about 73% occur once, and the top ten carry roughly a fifth. The source material was peripheral blood. The receptors originated from a man aged 60-69 years with acute or convalescent COVID-19.

The chain couples TRBV24-1 to TRBJ2-5, with 9 bases matching TRBD1. The trim removed 3 bases at V and 5 bases at J, leaving 12 bases unmatched. Germline assignment: CDR1 KGHDR and CDR2 SFDVKD. This CDR3 spans 17 amino acids. The CDR3 region is CATSDRTAGQGMETQYF. The CDR3 region has the DNA TGTGCCACCAGTGATCGTACCGCCGGACAGGGGATGGAGACCCAGTACTTC.

The chain is built from TRBV7-9 and TRBJ1-6; D gene ambiguous. CDR3 length: 13 residues. V was shortened by 1 base and J by 7 bases, with 5 bases between the two germline ends. In germline, CDR1 is SEHNR, CDR2 FQNEAQ (reference sequence). CDR3 amino acids: CASSLDQNSPLHF. The CDR3 coding sequence is TGTGCCAGCAGCTTAGACCAGAATTCACCCCTCCACTTT.

This clone came up many times. Other DNA sequences of this sample code for an identical CDR3. This chain joins TRBV19 and TRBJ2-7, with D possibly TRBD1 on 5 matching bases. Germline CDR1 reads LNHDA; CDR2 reads SQIVND (reference sequence). The germline V and J ends were trimmed by 2 bases and 2 bases, with 13 bases remaining between them. The CDR3 totals 15 residues. The CDR3 DNA reads as TGTGCCAGTAGTATAAATGACCCGACAGCCTACGAGCAGTACTTC. It codes for CASSINDPTAYEQYF.

This chain uses TRBV3-1 (or the pseudogene TRBV3-2) with TRBJ2-7; TRBD2 matches at 9 bases. Germline assignment: CDR1 LGHDT and CDR2 YNNKEL (reference sequence). The CDR3 totals 15 residues. V lost 5 bases, J lost 1 base, and 6 bases stayed unmatched. The CDR3 DNA follows: TGTGCCAGCAGCTCCGGGACTAGCCGATCCTACGAGCAGTACTTC. This gives the protein CASSSGTSRSYEQYF.

This rearrangement joins TRBV24-1 to TRBJ1-1; D is unresolved. Germline CDR1 is KGHDR and CDR2 is SFDVKD. The CDR3 length is 14 residues. V lost 4 bases and J 0 bases, leaving 8 bases between the germline ends. CDR3 bases: TGTGCCACCAGTGACGCGGATATGAACACTGAAGCTTTCTTT. Translation gives CATSDADMNTEAFF.

V usage is TRBV29-1 and J usage is TRBJ2-1; 7 nucleotides line up with TRBD1. CDR3 size: 13 residues. The V gene's germline CDR1 is SQVTM and CDR2 ANQGSEA. V was pared by 3 bases and J by 4 bases, with 3 bases of the junction left unmatched. The CDR3 DNA reads as TGCAGCGTTGAGGGGACAGATTACAATGAGCAGTTCTTC. Amino acids: CSVEGTDYNEQFF.

The chain combines TRBV28 with TRBJ1-1; no clear D gene. Germline values: CDR1 MDHEN, CDR2 SYDVKM. The CDR3 has 16 residues. V was clipped by 6 bases and J by 1 base, with 18 bases between them. DNA for the CDR3: TGTGCCAGCAGGCCCAACCCCCGGAGTCCGAACACTGAAGCTTTCTTT. Residues: CASRPNPRSPNTEAFF.

This chain joins TRBV4-1 and TRBJ1-4; 9 nucleotides agree with TRBD1. This CDR3 has 16 amino acids. V was pared by 3 bases and J by 4 bases, with 6 bases of the junction left unmatched. From germline, CDR1 is MGHRA and CDR2 YSYEKL. The CDR3 reads CASSQRGQGFNEKLFF. The CDR3 coding sequence is TGCGCCAGCAGCCAGCGTGGACAGGGGTTTAATGAAAAACTGTTTTTT.

The rearrangement links TRBV25-1 to TRBJ2-3, with 8 bases that match TRBD1. The germline CDR1 and CDR2 sequences are MGHDK and SYGVNS. The V segment lost 2 bases and the J segment 3 bases; nucleotides outside the gene matches: 4. CDR3 length: 15 residues. This CDR3 reads CASSERDRRTDTQYF. The CDR3 bases are TGTGCCAGCAGTGAAAGGGACAGGAGAACAGATACGCAGTATTTT.

V gene TRBV2 combines with J gene TRBJ2-1; TRBD2 matches at 10 bases. CDR1 and CDR2 from the germline V gene are SNHLY and FYNNEI. The V and J ends lost 4 bases and 3 bases, in that order; junction bases with no gene match: 3. The CDR3 loop spans 15 amino acids. CDR3 sequence: CASSGTSGHYNEQFF. The CDR3 coding sequence is TGTGCCAGCAGTGGGACTAGCGGACACTACAATGAGCAGTTCTTC.

This chain uses TRBV10-1 with TRBJ2-7, with 8 bases matching TRBD1. After removal of 5 bases from V and 5 bases from J, the junction contained 20 bases not matched to a gene. The CDR3 runs to 18 residues. CDR1 and CDR2 (germline): WNHNN, SYGVQD (reference sequence). CDR3 DNA sequence: TGCGCCAGCAGTCCGGGGGACAGGCCCTTGACAAACTCGGACGAGCAGTACTTC. This sequence encodes CASSPGDRPLTNSDEQYF.

This clone was seen only once. J is TRBJ2-7 and V is TRBV30; a weak D match, TRBD2 (5 bases). Per the germline V gene, CDR1 is GTSNPN and CDR2 is SVGIG (reference sequence). The CDR3 extends over 16 amino acids. The ends were cut back, 4 bases at V and 0 bases at J, with 19 bases in the middle. CDR3 sequence: CAWTFLRETLSYEQYV. The DNA for the CDR3 is TGTGCCTGGACCTTCCTAAGGGAGACACTCTCCTACGAGCAGTACGTC.

The CDR3 reads CASSWASGPYEQYF. The CDR3 DNA is TGTGCCAGCAGTTGGGCTAGCGGACCCTACGAGCAGTACTTC. The chain employs TRBV27 and TRBJ2-7; TRBD2 matches 7 bases. J gave up 2 bases and V 4 bases, and 5 bases lay outside the gene matches. Germline values: CDR1 MNHEY, CDR2 SMNVEV (reference sequence). This CDR3 has 14 residues.

This rearrangement joins TRBV23-1 to TRBJ1-1; a weak D match, TRBD1 (5 bases). TRBV23-1 is filed as an ORF, its function uncertain. The V end was cut by 0 bases, the J end by 3 bases, with 8 bases between. The CDR3 extends over 14 amino acids. The CDR3 nucleotides are TGCGCCAGCAGTCAATCCGGGGGGGACACTGAAGCTTTCTTT. This sequence encodes CASSQSGGDTEAFF.

This chain uses TRBV5-1 with TRBJ2-7; 7 nucleotides agree with TRBD2. Germline loops: CDR1 SGHRS, CDR2 YFSETQ. The CDR3 runs 15 residues. V was clipped by 1 base and J by 9 bases; unmatched bases: 13. In DNA, the CDR3 is TGCGCCAGCAGCTTGAATTATGGGCGGGAGAGCGGGCAGTACTTC. Protein: CASSLNYGRESGQYF. The full variable domain, with the rest looked up from reference TRBV5-1 and TRBJ2-7, is KAGVTQTPRYLIKTRGQQVTLSCSPISGHRSVSWYQQTPGQGLQFLFEYFSETQRNKGNFPGRFSGRQFSNSRSEMNVSTLELGDSALYLCASSLNYGRESGQYFGPGTRLTVT.

This clone was seen just once. The chain recombines TRBV5-1 with TRBJ1-4; D not certain. The V gene lost 3 bases and the J gene lost 8 bases, with 11 bases spanning the gap. The CDR3 is made up of 13 amino acids. Germline V lookup: CDR1 SGHRS, CDR2 YFSETQ. The CDR3 here is CASSSQNAEKLFF. The CDR3 nucleotides read TGCGCCAGCAGCTCCCAAAACGCGGAAAAACTGTTTTTT.

The rearrangement uses TRBV10-2 and TRBJ2-1, with 7 positions matching TRBD2. The J segment lost 4 bases and the V segment lost 4 bases, leaving 4 bases of the junction unmatched. Germline V gene data show CDR1 as WSHSY and CDR2 as SAAADI. This CDR3 comprises 14 residues. The CDR3 loop is CASSASGSYNEQFF. CDR3 nucleotide sequence: TGCGCCAGCAGTGCTAGCGGTTCTTACAATGAGCAGTTCTTC.

The CDR3 reads CASSRPPVNEQYF. CDR3 sequence (DNA): TGTGCCAGCAGCCGTCCCCCGGTCAACGAGCAGTACTTC. The V gene is TRBV6-5, the J gene TRBJ2-7; D remains ambiguous. V lost 6 bases to trimming and J lost 5 bases, with 14 bases between them. Germline lookup yields CDR1 MNHEY and CDR2 SVGAGI. The CDR3 is 13 residues long.

CDR3 protein: CASSLSTRPAGVGNEQFF. Written as DNA, the CDR3 is TGTGCCAGCAGTTTAAGTACGAGACCAGCGGGGGTAGGGAATGAGCAGTTCTTC. The chain carries TRBV27 and TRBJ2-1; 8 bases match TRBD2. Trimming cost V 2 bases and J 7 bases; bases outside gene matches: 16. The CDR3 runs to 18 residues. Germline V gene sequence: CDR1 MNHEY, CDR2 SMNVEV (reference sequence).